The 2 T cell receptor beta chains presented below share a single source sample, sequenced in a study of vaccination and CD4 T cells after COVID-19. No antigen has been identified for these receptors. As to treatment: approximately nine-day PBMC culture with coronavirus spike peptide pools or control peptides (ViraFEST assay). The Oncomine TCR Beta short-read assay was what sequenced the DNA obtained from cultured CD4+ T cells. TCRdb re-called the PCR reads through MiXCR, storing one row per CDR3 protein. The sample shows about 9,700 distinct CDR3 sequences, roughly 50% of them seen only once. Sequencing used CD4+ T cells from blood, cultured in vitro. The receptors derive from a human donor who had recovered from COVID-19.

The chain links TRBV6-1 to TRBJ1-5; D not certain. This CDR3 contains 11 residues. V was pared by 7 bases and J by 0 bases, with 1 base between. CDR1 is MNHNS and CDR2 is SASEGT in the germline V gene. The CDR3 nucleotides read TGTGCCAGCAATAGCAATCAGCCCCAGCATTTT. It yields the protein CASNSNQPQHF.

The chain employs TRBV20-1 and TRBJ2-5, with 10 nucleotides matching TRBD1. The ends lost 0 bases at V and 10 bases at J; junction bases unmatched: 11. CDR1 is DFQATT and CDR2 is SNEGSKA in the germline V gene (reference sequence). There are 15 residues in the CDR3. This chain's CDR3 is CSARDSGQGGLVQYF. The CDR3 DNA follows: TGCAGTGCTAGAGATAGCGGACAGGGGGGGTTGGTCCAGTACTTC.